These 14 T cell receptor beta chains share one sample of origin, sequenced in a study of beta chain features in type 1 diabetes (dated by TCRdb to the late 2010s). No antigen is known for these receptors. Receptors were amplified or captured by the immunoSEQ multiplex PCR assay. The entire amount of isolated RNA was reverse transcribed using the High Capacity cDNA Reverse Transcription Kit, so the sequenced TCRB transcripts were expressed ones. This is the immuneACCESS table as TCRdb keeps it, with only in-frame sequences that have V and J called. A part of the clones is gone; compared with another copy, unresolved V genes explain less than half, and the rest is unexplained. Counted in this sample were 50,000 or so clones; around 40% of them appeared once. The ten largest clonotypes hold roughly 0.13% of the sample. Overall results and qualifications from the work: In all four CD4+ subsets, TCRB CDR3 length was moderately but significantly shorter in type 1 diabetes patients.

Sequencing was performed on stem cell memory CD4+ T cells from blood. The cell subset or site label on this specimen signifies: stem cell-like memory CD4+ T cells. Receptors originate from a man in his thirties or forties with type 1 diabetes.

This clone showed up just a few times. The rearrangement links TRBV10-3 to TRBJ2-1; 8 nucleotides agree with TRBD2. V shed 0 bases and J 9 bases; nucleotides not matched to a gene: 4. The CDR3 totals 14 residues. Germline CDR1 reads ENHRY; CDR2 reads SYGVKD. CDR3 in amino acids: CAISESGGTSEQFF. The CDR3, as DNA: TGTGCCATCAGTGAGTCGGGGGGGACTAGTGAGCAGTTCTTC.

This clone occurred a few times. The chain recombines TRBV27 with TRBJ2-7; D remains ambiguous. Germline V lookup: CDR1 MNHEY, CDR2 SMNVEV (reference sequence). This CDR3 contains 14 residues. The V and J ends lost 0 bases and 2 bases respectively, with 8 bases between them. The CDR3 coding sequence is TGTGCCAGCAGTTTATCGTCATACACCTACGAGCAGTACTTC. Encoded protein: CASSLSSYTYEQYF.

The gene calls are TRBV5-6 and TRBJ2-7; TRBD1 matches 9 bases. V was clipped by 4 bases and J by 7 bases; unmatched bases: 12. This CDR3 comprises 15 residues. Germline V gene data show CDR1 as SGHDT and CDR2 as YYEEEE. CDR3 in DNA: TGTGCCAGCAGCCGACCAGGACAGGGGTCGAGGGAGCAGTACTTC. Its protein product is CASSRPGQGSREQYF.

This clone turned up a few times. The V gene is TRBV5-4, the J gene TRBJ2-3; TRBD2 agrees at 9 bases. Per germline, CDR1 SGHNT and CDR2 YYREEE (reference sequence). This CDR3 has 16 residues. After removal of 1 base from V and 3 bases from J, the junction contained 6 bases not matched to a gene. CDR3 amino acids: CASSLLLAGVTDTQYF. The CDR3 DNA reads as TGTGCCAGCAGCTTGTTGTTAGCGGGAGTAACAGATACGCAGTATTTT.

The V gene is TRBV19, the J gene TRBJ2-7; D might be TRBD2 (7 bases). Germline V gene sequence: CDR1 LNHDA, CDR2 SQIVND (reference sequence). With 3 bases removed from V and 3 bases from J, the gap between germline ends came to 12 bases. CDR3 length: 14 residues. CDR3 sequence reads: CASSMGGGIYEQYF. For the CDR3, the DNA is TGTGCCAGTAGTATGGGGGGGGGCATCTACGAGCAGTACTTC.

This chain links TRBV2 with TRBJ2-1, with 11 positions matching TRBD2. Looked up from germline, CDR1 is SNHLY and CDR2 is FYNNEI. V was pared by 8 bases and J by 6 bases, with 6 bases of the junction left unmatched. The CDR3 sequence is 14 residues long. For the CDR3, the DNA is TGTGCCAGCCCCGCTAGCGGGAGGTTCAATGAGCAGTTCTTC. It encodes CASPASGRFNEQFF.

This clone has just one count. The chain joins TRBV25-1 to TRBJ2-7, with 8 bases that match TRBD2. Germline V gene sequence: CDR1 MGHDK, CDR2 SYGVNS. The CDR3 is 15 amino acids. J lost 9 bases, V lost 1 base, and 11 bases had no gene match. The CDR3 DNA sequence: TGTGCCAGCAGTGAATTGGGAGCGGGAGAAGTTGTGCAGTACTTC. Translated, it gives CASSELGAGEVVQYF.

This clone was detected only a few times. V and J are TRBV7-3 and TRBJ2-7, with D possibly being TRBD1 (5 bases). Trimming shortened V by 0 bases and J by 7 bases, and 10 bases separated the two germline ends. Germline CDR1 is SGHTA and CDR2 is FQGTGA. The CDR3 spans 13 residues. As DNA, the CDR3 is TGTGCCAGCAGCTTAACAGGGGTGGGGGAGCAGTACTTC. It specifies CASSLTGVGEQYF.

This clone was detected only a few times. This chain joins TRBV6-1 and TRBJ1-5; 8 bases are shared with TRBD1. V shed 7 bases, J shed 5 bases, and the junction held 4 bases outside the gene matches. This CDR3 comprises 13 residues. CDR1 and CDR2 from the germline V gene are MNHNS and SASEGT. CDR3 nucleotide sequence: TGTGCCAGCATCCCAGGGGGCGATCAGCCCCAGCATTTT. It yields the protein CASIPGGDQPQHF.

The chain has TRBV19 and TRBJ1-1; D may be TRBD1 (6 bases). V lost 7 bases, J lost 6 bases, and 15 bases lay in between. CDR3 length equals 13 residues. Looked up from germline, CDR1 is LNHDA and CDR2 is SQIVND (reference sequence). Here the CDR3 DNA reads TGTGCCAGTATTAAACAGGGTCGAGCTGAAGCTTTCTTT. Amino acids: CASIKQGRAEAFF.

V gene TRBV18 combines with J gene TRBJ2-7; D is ambiguous. Trimming shortened V by 3 bases and J by 3 bases, and 15 bases separated the two germline ends. The CDR3 extends over 15 amino acids. Germline CDR1 reads KGHSH; CDR2 reads LQKENI. As DNA, the CDR3 is TGTGCCAGCTCACCCGGATCGCGAACTATCTACGAGCAGTACTTC. It yields the protein CASSPGSRTIYEQYF.

The V and J genes are TRBV18 and TRBJ2-7; D is ambiguous. Germline CDR1 and CDR2: KGHSH and LQKENI. Trimming cost V 2 bases and J 4 bases, with 6 bases left between them. The CDR3 totals 12 residues. The CDR3 DNA reads as TGTGCCAGCTCACCAAGCAATTACGAGCAGTACTTC. Translated: CASSPSNYEQYF.

This sequence joins TRBV6-6 and TRBJ2-7, with D possibly being TRBD2 (5 bases). The CDR3 consists of 15 residues. V shed 4 bases and J shed 7 bases, with 20 bases lying between them. CDR1 is MNHNY, CDR2 SVGAGI, per germline (reference sequence). DNA for the CDR3: TGTGCCAGCAGTTGGGCAAGTATGCGGGTGGGAGAGCAGTACTTC. It encodes CASSWASMRVGEQYF.

A few counts support this clone. The gene calls are TRBV6-4 and TRBJ1-2, with 7 bases aligning to TRBD1. The V segment lost 0 bases and the J segment 7 bases; nucleotides outside the gene matches: 5. Looked up from germline, CDR1 is MRHNA and CDR2 is SNTAGT. CDR3 length: 14 amino acids. In DNA form, the CDR3 reads TGTGCCAGCAGTGACTCGGCCAGGGGGATTGGCTACACCTTC. It specifies CASSDSARGIGYTF.